Sequencing of this T cell receptor beta chain was carried out in a study of cytotoxic CD8 clonotypes in ibrutinib-treated CLL. Study findings and constraints: At progression, clonality fell back toward baseline after rising at ibrutinib response.

V lost 11 bases to trimming and J lost 1 base, with 19 bases between them. The CDR3 spans 15 residues. Per the germline V gene, CDR1 is SEHNR and CDR2 is FQNEAQ (reference sequence). This table comes from immunoSEQ multiplex PCR, and its TCRdb copy is limited to in-frame clones, with some not included. The sample has fewer than 300,000 clones, less than 85% seen once; the top ten hold around 5.1%. This clone turned up a few times. Its antigen is as yet unknown. The sequenced sample was PBMCs, obtained at disease progression, from a patient treated with ibrutinib. This receptor was obtained from a human donor with chronic lymphocytic leukemia. V and J are TRBV7-9 and TRBJ2-3; TRBD2 might be the D (5 bases). This chain's CDR3 is CACSSIALRTDTQYF. For the CDR3, the DNA is TGTGCCTGTTCAAGTATAGCGTTACGCACAGATACGCAGTATTTT.